This TCR beta chain was recorded in a study of cytomegalovirus exposure and HLA in healthy donors (dated 2017 in TCRdb). About the study as a whole: An earlier analysis of 587 of the donors reported 276 Gb of sequence data and about 120 million unique TCR beta sequences obtained from around 170 million T cells. About 300 gigabases of sequencing data and 80 million or so unique TCR sequences were included in an early release covering about 620 HLA-typed donors. Of the roughly 400 genotyped donors, roughly 76% were placed in the genetic ancestry cluster associated with self-reported Caucasian donors. The study aimed to test whether cataloging public T cell receptors could reveal signatures of past pathogen exposure. The study profiled the T cell repertoires of around 700 subjects by immunosequencing and related them to cytomegalovirus serostatus. Besides the first cohort of around 700 subjects, a separate validation cohort made up of over 100 different subjects was used. To predict cytomegalovirus infection status, the study brought together high-throughput TCR immunosequencing, statistical association of individual TCRs with disease status, and machine learning. To study patterns of TCR occurrence, a later analysis re-analyzed previously published TCR beta repertoires from around 660 donors and added high-resolution HLA genotyping. Rather than drawing on any new phenotypic data, the later analysis identified candidate immune exposures from TCR beta sequences and the way those sequences occurred across donors. To decide whether each TCR beta V gene segment behaved as functional or pseudogenic, an earlier analysis of some 600 of the donors relied on high-throughput TCR beta sequencing. Donor age, sex, ethnicity and CMV serostatus were compiled together with the repertoire data. A later genetic analysis took genome-wide SNP genotypes for about 55% of the roughly 700 donors and used that subset as a discovery cohort. Every repertoire in the discovery cohort had been generated on one and the same sequencing platform. HLA typing included class I and class II loci at four-digit resolution. Typing coverage varied by locus: about 620-640 donors for A, B, C, DRB1 and DQB1; around 560 for DQA1; about 600 for DPA1; around 450 for DPB1. Because of strong linkage in the cohort, five DR-DQ haplotypes were treated as single units for association and clustering. Across under 500 genotyped donors of the cohort, an average of about 240,000 unique TCR beta nucleotide sequences per donor were sequenced, and roughly a sixth of those sequences were non-productive. What the study reported, not specific to this receptor: A group of highly shared sequence variants was considered likely to be a technical artifact of the sequencing pipeline. The presence/absence analyses assumed that sequencing depth was roughly uniform across donors, and that assumption may not be true. Because HLA typing was missing for some donors at each locus, association tests included only the typed subset. The classifier was reported to diagnose cytomegalovirus status with high specificity and sensitivity in both the original and validation cohorts. Compared with the roughly 670-donor mean, donors in an Asian-associated ancestry cluster had fewer N-insertions in productive TCRs, according to a later genetic analysis. The study listed around 160 TCR beta chains as associated with cytomegalovirus. In an earlier analysis of some 500 of the donors, most TCR beta V segments were observed in productive rearrangements about 90% or about 30% of the time, broadly matching IMGT annotations. A later genetic analysis associated a missense DCLRE1C variant with V-gene and J-gene trimming of TCR beta chains, and an independent cohort replicated the association. In vitro tests confirmed that a few of the cytomegalovirus-associated TCR beta chains recognize cytomegalovirus antigens. The 87-base-pair reads could not distinguish some IMGT-functional V segments, including TRBV6-2 and TRBV6-3, so those segments were excluded. This cohort had only TCR beta chains sequenced, and the lack of alpha or paired-chain data limited which features could be detected. Specific HLA alleles were associated with 16,951 TCR beta sequences at a false discovery rate of 0.05 in a later analysis. A later analysis reported that several top co-occurrence clusters appeared linked to parvovirus B19, influenza, CMV and Epstein-Barr virus. Strong co-occurrence of HLA alleles, especially DR and DQ, made assigning TCR associations to individual alleles difficult. Because counts were too low, about 18 rarely observed V segments, including chromosome 9 orphons, were excluded from the earlier analysis of a few hundred of the donors. The only immune exposure information available for the cohort was CMV serostatus. Most TCR sequences were observed very rarely across donors, whereas some public TCRs were present in many individuals. In a later analysis, the rate of TCR association differed among HLA loci, with DRB1 alleles having the most associated TCRs and HLA-C alleles having the fewest. A later analysis found that HLA-associated TCR beta chains were more clonally expanded and had lower generation probabilities than equally common non-associated chains. It was suggested by the authors that the approach could potentially be generalized to other disease states and immunological phenotypes. A further reported finding was that TCR beta sequences accurately predicted the HLA-A and HLA-B alleles for most subjects in the first cohort. Correlated functional status among segregating V segments might reflect linkage disequilibrium, but an unknown experimental factor could not be ruled out. According to a later analysis, most CMV-associated TCR beta chains appeared to be HLA-restricted, and the HLA associations seemed to be driven largely by CMV exposure.

The cohort was made up of 666 healthy bone marrow donors. All cohort members were sampled while nominally healthy, although unrecorded immune exposures were likely present. The donor tested CMV seropositive, placing the donor among the approximately 290 seropositive members of the cohort. A peripheral blood sample was collected from each donor, and TCR beta sequencing was performed on peripheral blood mononuclear cells. Genomic DNA extraction from the blood cell samples was performed with the Qiagen DNeasy Blood Extraction Kit. Trimming leaves V shorter by 4 bases and J shorter by 8 bases, with the junction holding 7 bases beyond the gene matches. The CDR3 runs 13 residues from the cysteine to the phenylalanine. Only the CDR3 part of the read is kept: 39 bases, read in frame from the first base. The germline V gene supplies CDR1 SGHDT and CDR2 YYEEEE. The receptor library was made with the immunoSEQ multiplex PCR assay. The multiplex PCR relied on a mix of 60 forward primers for TCR Vbeta segments and 13 reverse primers for TCR Jbeta segments. Amplification of the CDR3 region of rearranged TCR beta genes was performed with a multiplex PCR assay on genomic DNA. On the Illumina HiSeq System, the amplified TCR beta libraries were sequenced as 87-base-pair reads. The source study handled its data this way. In a later analysis, tens of millions of unique TCR beta chains were counted across the 500 to 850 repertoires, and about 10 million of these chains were shared by at least two donors. Raw reads were error-corrected and collapsed into unique sequences with a nearest-neighbor algorithm that merged closely related sequences to remove PCR and sequencing errors. To assign V, D and J gene segments, CDR3 sequences were aligned to IMGT reference sequences. For a sequence to be retained, at least a six-nucleotide match to both a V gene segment and a J gene segment was required. A rearrangement was called productive if the CDR3 had no stop codons and remained in frame with V and J, and every other rearrangement was called non-productive. Following IMGT convention, CDR3 was defined as the stretch from the second conserved V-encoded cysteine up to the conserved J-encoded phenylalanine. The earlier analysis of 587 of the donors excluded sequences that lacked an unambiguous match to a single V gene segment. An earlier analysis of under 750 of the donors called V segments functional above 56.7% productive rearrangements and segregating when the between-donor standard deviation exceeded 5%. To diagnose cytomegalovirus status from the catalog of TCR beta chain sequences, a statistical classification framework was built. In a later analysis, V and J genes were assigned by comparing TCR nucleotide sequences against IMGT/GENE-DB human TR gene sequences. In a later analysis, CDR3 sequences and most-parsimonious VDJ recombination scenarios were assigned using the TCRdist pipeline. A later analysis defined each TCR beta chain by its CDR3 amino acid sequence plus V-gene family, and excluded reads lacking a unique V-gene family. In a later analysis, fewer than 650 highly shared, low-generation-probability nucleotide sequences were removed to address suspected cross-contamination and a sequencing artifact. In a later analysis, a clonal expansion index was calculated for each public chain from normalized within-repertoire ranks of inferred template counts. In a later analysis, generation probabilities were computed with a VDJ recombination model fitted to out-of-frame rearrangements, and the resulting probabilities were checked against IGoR. In a later analysis, TCR-TCR, TCR-HLA and TCR-CMV co-occurrence was scored with hypergeometric tests, and a repertoire-size bias correction was applied to TCR pairs. A later analysis estimated false discovery rates by permuting HLA or CMV assignments 20 times. In a later analysis, co-occurring TCRs were grouped using DBSCAN, with TCRdist sequence similarity added in when clustering inside HLA-allele-positive subsets. Co-occurrence clustering excluded repertoires with fewer than 30,000 or more than 120,000 public chains, plus five with anomalous nucleotide sharing. TCRdb retrieved this table from immuneACCESS and kept in-frame rearrangements only. Not all clones are present; in checked studies, unresolved V genes account for under half, and no reason is known for the remainder. The DNA was the basis for D and trimming; V, J and clone size are from that table. The sample table records approximately 92,000 clones; under 85% of these occur just once. The ten largest make up around 7.5% of the sample.

To note about this clone: The clone's antigen remains unknown. No base qualities exist here, and no much larger clone lies one base off it.

The chain is made from TRBV5-6 and TRBJ1-2; TRBD1 fits 8 bases in the junction. The sequence derives from a man between 50 and 59 years old in good health and CMV-seropositive. Sequenced sample: PBMCs. CDR3 protein: CASSVGQGGGYTF. The nucleotide sequence reads as follows: TGTGCCAGCAGCGTAGGACAGGGTGGCGGCTACACCTTC.